This TCR beta chain stems from a study of shared clonotypes between healthy human individuals. General observations from the study: It was only blood that was sampled, and tissue repertoires likely differ.

The donor cohort consisted entirely of Caucasian adults residing in Nashville, Tennessee. Comments on this clone: Its antigen is not known.

In germline, CDR1 is SQVTM, CDR2 ANQGSEA. Between the trimmed V and J ends, which lost 6 bases and 4 bases, there was a span of 15 bases. This CDR3 is built from 14 residues. Deep level was the assay's run setting. Generated by immunoSEQ multiplex PCR, the TCRdb table keeps only in-frame clones and is missing some. The table includes roughly 500,000 clones, around 79% detected once. The origin of this receptor is a woman between 35 and 50 years old in good health. Some clones in this sample may be carry-over from other donors' samples. The V call is TRBV29-1, the J call TRBJ2-2; D perhaps matches TRBD1 (6 bases). Sequencing was performed on PBMCs. The CDR3 nucleotides read TGCAGCGTCCGGACAGCGGATATCACCGGGGAGCTGTTTTTT. Translation: CSVRTADITGELFF.